This TCR beta chain stems from a study of cytomegalovirus exposure and HLA in healthy donors. Turning to the study itself: Most genotyped donors, approximately 81% of about 400, had Caucasian-associated genetic ancestry.

Notes on the study in general: Sequencing likely caused a cluster of highly shared sequence variants. Testing in vitro showed a few CMV-associated chains specific for CMV antigens. It was reported that TCR beta sequences correctly inferred the HLA-A and HLA-B alleles for most subjects.

On this clone: Its antigen is currently unknown.

The study ran its PCR with 60 Vbeta and 13 Jbeta primers. Repertoires were generated with immunoSEQ multiplex PCR, while TCRdb's copy carries only in-frame clones and drops some. Of about 160,000 clones detected, around 74% appear once; the ten largest clones hold around 2.5%. The sequence was obtained from a female donor in good health and CMV-seronegative. The sample comprised PBMCs.

As DNA, the CDR3 is TGTGCCAGCACCAGGGGTGGTGGAAACACCATATATTTT. It is translated as CASTRGGGNTIYF. This chain joins TRBV6-5 and TRBJ1-3, with D perhaps TRBD1 (6 bases). The CDR3 sequence is 13 residues long. The germline V gene encodes CDR1 MNHEY and CDR2 SVGAGI. Trimming removed 7 bases at V and 3 bases at J, with 10 bases between.